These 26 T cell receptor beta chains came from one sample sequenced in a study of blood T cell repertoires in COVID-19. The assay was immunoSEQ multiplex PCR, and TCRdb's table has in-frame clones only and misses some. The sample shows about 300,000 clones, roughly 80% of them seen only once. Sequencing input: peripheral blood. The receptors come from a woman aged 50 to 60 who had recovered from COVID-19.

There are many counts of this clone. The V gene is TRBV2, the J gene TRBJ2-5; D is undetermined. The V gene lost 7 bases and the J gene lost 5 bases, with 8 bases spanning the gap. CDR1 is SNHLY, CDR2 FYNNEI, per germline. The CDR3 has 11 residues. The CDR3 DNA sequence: TGTGCCAGCACCCAGTTTGAGACCCAGTACTTC. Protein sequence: CASTQFETQYF.

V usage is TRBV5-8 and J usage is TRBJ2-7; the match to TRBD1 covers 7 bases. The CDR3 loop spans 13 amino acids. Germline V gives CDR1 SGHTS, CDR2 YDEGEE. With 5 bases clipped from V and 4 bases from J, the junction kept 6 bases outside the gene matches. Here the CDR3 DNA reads TGTGCCAGCAGTAAATACAGGGGATACGAGCAGTACTTC. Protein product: CASSKYRGYEQYF.

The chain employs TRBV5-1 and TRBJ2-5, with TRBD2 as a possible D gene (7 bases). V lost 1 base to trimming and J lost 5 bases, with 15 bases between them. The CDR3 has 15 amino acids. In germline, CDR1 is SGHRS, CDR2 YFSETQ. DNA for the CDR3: TGCGCCAGCAGCTTGATCGGGGGGCCGGGGGAGACCCAGTACTTC. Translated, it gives CASSLIGGPGETQYF.

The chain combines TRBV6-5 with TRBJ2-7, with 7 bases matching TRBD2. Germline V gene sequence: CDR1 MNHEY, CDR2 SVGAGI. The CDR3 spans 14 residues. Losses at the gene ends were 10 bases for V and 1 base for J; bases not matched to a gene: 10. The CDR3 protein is CATRETSWSYEQYF. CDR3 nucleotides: TGTGCCACACGTGAGACTAGCTGGTCCTACGAGCAGTACTTC.

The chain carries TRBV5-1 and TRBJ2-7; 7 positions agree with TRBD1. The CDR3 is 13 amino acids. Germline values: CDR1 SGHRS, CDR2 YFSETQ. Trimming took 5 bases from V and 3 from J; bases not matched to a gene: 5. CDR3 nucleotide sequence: TGCGCCAGCAGGAGACAGGGTCGCTACGAGCAGTACTTC. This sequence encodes CASRRQGRYEQYF.

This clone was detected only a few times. This CDR3 is CASSVRTSLAGGRTDTQYF. The CDR3 nucleotides read TGTGCCAGCAGCGTACGGACCTCTCTAGCGGGGGGCCGCACAGATACGCAGTATTTT. The chain couples TRBV7-3 to TRBJ2-3, with TRBD2 matching 11 bases. CDR3 length equals 19 residues. Trimming took 5 bases from V and 1 from J; bases not matched to a gene: 14. Germline V gene lookup returns CDR1 SGHTA and CDR2 FQGTGA.

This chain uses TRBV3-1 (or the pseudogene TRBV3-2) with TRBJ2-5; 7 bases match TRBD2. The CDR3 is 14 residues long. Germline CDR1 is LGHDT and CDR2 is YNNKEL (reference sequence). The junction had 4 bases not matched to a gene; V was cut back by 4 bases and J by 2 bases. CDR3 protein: CASSRGLEQETQYF. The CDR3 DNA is TGTGCCAGCAGCCGCGGACTAGAACAAGAGACCCAGTACTTC.

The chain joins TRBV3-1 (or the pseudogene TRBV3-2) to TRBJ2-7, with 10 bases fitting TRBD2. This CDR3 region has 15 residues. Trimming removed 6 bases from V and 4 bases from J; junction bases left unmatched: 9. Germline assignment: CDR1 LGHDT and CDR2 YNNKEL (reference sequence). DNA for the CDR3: TGTGCCAGCAGTCGAGGACTAGCGGTTGAATACGAGCAGTACTTC. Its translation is CASSRGLAVEYEQYF.

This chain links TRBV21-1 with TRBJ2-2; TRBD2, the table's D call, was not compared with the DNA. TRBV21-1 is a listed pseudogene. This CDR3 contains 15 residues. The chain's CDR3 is CASSRGSGSTGELFF. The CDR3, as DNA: TGTGCCAGCAGCCGGGGTTCGGGGAGCACCGGGGAGCTGTTTTTT.

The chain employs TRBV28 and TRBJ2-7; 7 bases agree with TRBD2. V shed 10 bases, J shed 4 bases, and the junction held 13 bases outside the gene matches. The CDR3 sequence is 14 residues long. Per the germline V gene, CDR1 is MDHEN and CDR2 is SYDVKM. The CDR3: CAIDWAAGAYEQYF. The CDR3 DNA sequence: TGTGCCATCGATTGGGCTGCGGGAGCATACGAGCAGTACTTC.

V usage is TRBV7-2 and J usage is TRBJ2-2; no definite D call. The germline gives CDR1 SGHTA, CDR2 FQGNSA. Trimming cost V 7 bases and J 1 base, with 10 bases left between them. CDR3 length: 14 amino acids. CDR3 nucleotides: TGTGCCAGCACCCCCCGAGGGAACACCGGGGAGCTGTTTTTT. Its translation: CASTPRGNTGELFF.

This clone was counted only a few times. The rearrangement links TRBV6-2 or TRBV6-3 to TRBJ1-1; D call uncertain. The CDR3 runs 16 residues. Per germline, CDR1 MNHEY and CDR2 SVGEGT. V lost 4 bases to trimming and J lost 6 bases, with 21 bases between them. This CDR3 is CASSSGGGGGVAEAFF. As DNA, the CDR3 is TGTGCCAGCAGTTCAGGAGGAGGTGGTGGAGTCGCTGAAGCTTTCTTT.

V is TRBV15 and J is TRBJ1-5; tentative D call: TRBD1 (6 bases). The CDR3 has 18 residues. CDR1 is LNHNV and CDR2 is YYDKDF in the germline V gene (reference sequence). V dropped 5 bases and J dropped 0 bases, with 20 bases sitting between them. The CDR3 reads CATSEPGAPIYSNQPQHF. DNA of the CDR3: TGTGCCACCAGCGAACCAGGGGCTCCTATCTATAGCAATCAGCCCCAGCATTTT. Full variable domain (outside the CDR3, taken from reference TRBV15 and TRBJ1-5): DAMVIQNPRYQVTQFGKPVTLSCSQTLNHNVMYWYQQKSSQAPKLLFHYYDKDFNNEADTPDNFQSRRPNTSFCFLDIRSPGLGDTAMYLCATSEPGAPIYSNQPQHFGDGTRLSIL.

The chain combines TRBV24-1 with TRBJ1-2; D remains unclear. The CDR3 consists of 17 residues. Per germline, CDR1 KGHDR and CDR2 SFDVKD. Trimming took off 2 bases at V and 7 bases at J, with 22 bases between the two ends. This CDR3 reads CATSDSGEGRTLSGYTF. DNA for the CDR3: TGTGCCACCAGTGATTCTGGGGAGGGCCGAACTCTATCTGGCTACACCTTC.

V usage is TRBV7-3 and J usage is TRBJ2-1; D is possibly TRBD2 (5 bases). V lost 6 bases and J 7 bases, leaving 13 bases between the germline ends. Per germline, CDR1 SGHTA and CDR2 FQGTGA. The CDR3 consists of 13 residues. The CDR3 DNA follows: TGTGCCAGCAGGGACGGGAAGACAAATGAGCAGTTCTTC. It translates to CASRDGKTNEQFF.

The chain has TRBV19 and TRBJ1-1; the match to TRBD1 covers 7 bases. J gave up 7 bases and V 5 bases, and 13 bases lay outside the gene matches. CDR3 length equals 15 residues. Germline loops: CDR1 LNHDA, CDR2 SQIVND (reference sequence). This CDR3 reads CASSPLGTVEREAFF. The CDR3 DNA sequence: TGTGCCAGTAGTCCCCTCGGGACAGTCGAACGTGAAGCTTTCTTT.

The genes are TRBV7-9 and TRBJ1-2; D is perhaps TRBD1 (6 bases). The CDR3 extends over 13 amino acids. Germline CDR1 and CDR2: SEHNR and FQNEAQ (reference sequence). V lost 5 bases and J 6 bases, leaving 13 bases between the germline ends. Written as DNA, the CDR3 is TGTGCCAGCAGCACCTGGACAGTCAATGGCTACACCTTC. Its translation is CASSTWTVNGYTF.

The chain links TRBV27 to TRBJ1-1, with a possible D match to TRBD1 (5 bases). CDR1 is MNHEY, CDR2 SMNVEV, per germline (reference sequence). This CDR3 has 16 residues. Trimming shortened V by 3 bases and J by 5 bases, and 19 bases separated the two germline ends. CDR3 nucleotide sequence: TGTGCCAGCAGTTTCCCCCTCTGGGGCGCTGGGACTGAAGCTTTCTTT. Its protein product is CASSFPLWGAGTEAFF.

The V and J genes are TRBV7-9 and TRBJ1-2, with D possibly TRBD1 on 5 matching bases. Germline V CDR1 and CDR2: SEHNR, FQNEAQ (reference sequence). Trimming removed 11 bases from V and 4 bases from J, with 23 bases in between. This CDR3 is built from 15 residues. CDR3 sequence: CALDQGEFWSYGYTF. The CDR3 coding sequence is TGTGCCCTTGATCAGGGTGAATTCTGGTCCTATGGCTACACCTTC.

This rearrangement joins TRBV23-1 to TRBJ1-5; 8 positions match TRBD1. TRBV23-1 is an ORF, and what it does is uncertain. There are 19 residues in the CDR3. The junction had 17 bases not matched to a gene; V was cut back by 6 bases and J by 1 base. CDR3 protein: CASSRGPYSVKWSNQPQHF. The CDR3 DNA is TGCGCCAGCAGCAGGGGGCCCTATTCTGTCAAGTGGAGCAATCAGCCCCAGCATTTT.

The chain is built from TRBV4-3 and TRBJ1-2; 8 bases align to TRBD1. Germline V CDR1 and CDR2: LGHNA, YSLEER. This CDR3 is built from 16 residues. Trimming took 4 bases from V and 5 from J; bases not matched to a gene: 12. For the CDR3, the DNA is TGCGCCAGCAGCCCTGGACAGGGCCCGGCGGGATATGGCTACACCTTC. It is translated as CASSPGQGPAGYGYTF.

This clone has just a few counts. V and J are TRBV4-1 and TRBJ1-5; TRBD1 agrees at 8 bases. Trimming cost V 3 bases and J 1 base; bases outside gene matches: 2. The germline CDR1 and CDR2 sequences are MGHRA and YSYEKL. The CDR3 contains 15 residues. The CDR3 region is CASSQTGASNQPQHF. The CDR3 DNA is TGCGCCAGCAGCCAGACAGGGGCAAGCAATCAGCCCCAGCATTTT.

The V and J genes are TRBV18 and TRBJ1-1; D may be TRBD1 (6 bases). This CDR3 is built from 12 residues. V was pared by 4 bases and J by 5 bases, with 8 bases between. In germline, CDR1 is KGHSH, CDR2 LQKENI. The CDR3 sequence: CASSRTVTEAFF. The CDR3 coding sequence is TGTGCCAGCTCACGGACAGTAACTGAAGCTTTCTTT.

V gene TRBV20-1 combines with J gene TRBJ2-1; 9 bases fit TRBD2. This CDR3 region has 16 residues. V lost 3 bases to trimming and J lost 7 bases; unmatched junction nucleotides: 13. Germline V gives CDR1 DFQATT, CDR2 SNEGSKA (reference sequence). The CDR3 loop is CSASGEGLAGMNEQFF. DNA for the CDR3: TGCAGTGCTAGTGGGGAGGGGCTAGCGGGAATGAATGAGCAGTTCTTC.

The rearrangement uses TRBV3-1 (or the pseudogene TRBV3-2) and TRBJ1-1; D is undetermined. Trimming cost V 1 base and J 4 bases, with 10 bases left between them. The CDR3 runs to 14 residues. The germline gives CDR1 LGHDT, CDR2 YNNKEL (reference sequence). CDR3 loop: CASSQGGEFTEAFF. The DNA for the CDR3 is TGTGCCAGCAGCCAAGGTGGGGAGTTCACTGAAGCTTTCTTT.

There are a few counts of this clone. The CDR3 DNA is TGTGCCAGCCCCGCCGCAGCGCTAGCGGGGGAAGGGGAGACCCAGTACTTC. Protein: CASPAAALAGEGETQYF. The V and J genes are TRBV7-2 and TRBJ2-5, with 10 bases identical to TRBD2. CDR3 length equals 17 residues. CDR1 and CDR2 (germline): SGHTA, FQGNSA. V was pared by 8 bases and J by 5 bases, with 17 bases of the junction left unmatched.